The present entry profiles one TCR beta chain with its context. TCRdb fed the 5' RACE reads into MiXCR, producing one record per CDR3 protein. This table has around 280,000 distinct CDR3 sequences, about 20% appearing once. This entry comes from a study of CD8 T cells in ankylosing spondylitis. Germline lookup yields CDR1 ENHRY and CDR2 SYGVKD. Trimming took 7 bases from V and 2 from J; bases not matched to a gene: 5. The CDR3 covers 14 residues. The V call is TRBV10-3, the J call TRBJ1-1; 9 positions match TRBD1. The sequencing sample was made of blood, either unsorted or a sorted T cell fraction (not recorded which). The receptor was derived from a male donor with ankylosing spondylitis or in good health (not recorded which). Here the CDR3 reads CAITKGQGNTEAFF. Written as DNA, the CDR3 is TGTGCCATCACCAAGGGACAGGGAAACACTGAAGCTTTCTTT.